The clone carrying this T cell receptor beta chain occurred a few times. The sample contains more than one DNA sequence encoding this CDR3. Trimming removed 1 base at V and 2 bases at J, with 6 bases between. CDR1 MNHEY and CDR2 SMNVEV come from the germline V gene (reference sequence). The CDR3 runs to 13 residues. The assay was immunoSEQ multiplex PCR, and TCRdb's table has in-frame clones only and misses some. The table has about 41,000 clones, around 83% seen once. This sample was taken from a study of T cells in localized non-small cell lung cancer. V gene TRBV27 combines with J gene TRBJ2-7; a weak D match, TRBD1 (6 bases). The TCR sequence derives from a man aged 40 to 69 with stage II lung adenocarcinoma. The sample was PBMCs, taken before any cancer treatment. CDR3 sequence reads: CASSLYRAYEQYF. The CDR3 bases are TGTGCCAGCAGTTTATACAGGGCCTACGAGCAGTACTTC.